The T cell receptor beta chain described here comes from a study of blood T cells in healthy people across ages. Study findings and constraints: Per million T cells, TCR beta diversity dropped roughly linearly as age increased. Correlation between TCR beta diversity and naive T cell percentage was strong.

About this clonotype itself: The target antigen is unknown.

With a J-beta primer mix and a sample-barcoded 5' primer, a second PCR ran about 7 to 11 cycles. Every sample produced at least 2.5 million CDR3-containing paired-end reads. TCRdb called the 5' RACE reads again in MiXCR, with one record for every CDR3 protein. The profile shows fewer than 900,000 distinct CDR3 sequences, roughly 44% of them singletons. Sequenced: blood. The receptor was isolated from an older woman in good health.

CDR3 nucleotide sequence: TGCAGCGTTGAGCGGGGAGGAGGCTATGGCTACACCTTC. Its protein product is CSVERGGGYGYTF. The V and J genes are TRBV29-1 and TRBJ1-2; D call uncertain. CDR1 and CDR2 from the germline V gene are SQVTM and ANQGSEA. The CDR3 runs 13 residues. Trimming took off 3 bases at V and 4 bases at J, with 12 bases between the two ends.